The 25 T cell receptor beta chains below were found in one sample sequenced in a study of T cell changes during pregnancy in multiple sclerosis. Using immunoSEQ multiplex PCR, the repertoire was profiled, and TCRdb retains in-frame clones only, with some absent. The data contain roughly 42,000 clones, roughly nine tenths of them singletons. Sequences were derived from CD4+ T cells from peripheral blood mononuclear cells, sampled in the first trimester of pregnancy. The source of these receptors is a female donor with multiple sclerosis, enrolled in a pregnancy study.

The chain employs TRBV2 and TRBJ1-2, with 12 bases identical to TRBD1. CDR3 length: 19 amino acids. J lost 3 bases, V lost 5 bases, and 16 bases had no gene match. Germline assignment: CDR1 SNHLY and CDR2 FYNNEI. The CDR3 nucleotides are TGTGCCAGCAGTCGCCGGGGTCCGGGACAGGGGGCGATGGACTATGGCTACACCTTC. Its translation is CASSRRGPGQGAMDYGYTF.

The V call is TRBV30, the J call TRBJ2-7; perhaps TRBD2 as D (5 bases). The CDR3 extends over 13 amino acids. V was shortened by 1 base and J by 2 bases, with 9 bases between the two germline ends. Germline assignment: CDR1 GTSNPN and CDR2 SVGIG (reference sequence). CDR3: CAWSDGVTYEQYF. CDR3 nucleotides: TGTGCCTGGAGTGACGGGGTTACCTACGAGCAGTACTTC. The variable domain in full, completed from reference TRBV30 and TRBJ2-7, reads SQTIHQWPATLVQPVGSPLSLECTVEGTSNPNLYWYRQAAGRGLQLLFYSVGIGQISSEVPQNLSASRPQDRQFILSSKKLLLSDSGFYLCAWSDGVTYEQYFGPGTRLTVT.

This clone showed up just once. The chain links TRBV5-1 to TRBJ1-3, with D possibly matching TRBD1 (5 bases). Trimming removed 0 bases at V and 3 bases at J, with 13 bases between. Germline assignment: CDR1 SGHRS and CDR2 YFSETQ. The CDR3 loop spans 16 amino acids. The CDR3 DNA reads TGCGCCAGCAGCTTGGTTGGGGCTCGCTATGGAAACACCATATATTTT. Amino acids: CASSLVGARYGNTIYF.

V usage is TRBV5-1 and J usage is TRBJ1-3; 7 bases are a match to TRBD1. Germline CDR1 and CDR2: SGHRS and YFSETQ. The J segment lost 2 bases and the V segment lost 0 bases, leaving 17 bases of the junction unmatched. The CDR3 has 20 amino acids. CDR3 region: CASSLASGQVGLGTGNTIYF. The CDR3 DNA is TGCGCCAGCAGCTTGGCCTCAGGACAGGTCGGCCTAGGGACTGGAAACACCATATATTTT.

This chain links TRBV11-2 with TRBJ2-2, with D hard to call. V was trimmed by 6 bases and J by 2 bases, leaving 7 bases between them. The CDR3 sequence is 13 residues long. Germline CDR1 reads SGHAT; CDR2 reads FQNNGV. This CDR3 is CASSLSNTGELFF. CDR3 in DNA: TGTGCCAGCAGTCTATCAAACACCGGGGAGCTGTTTTTT.

This clone was seen a single time. The chain links TRBV7-2 to TRBJ2-3; 7 positions agree with TRBD1. Germline V lookup: CDR1 SGHTA, CDR2 FQGNSA. The CDR3 is made up of 13 amino acids. V shed 3 bases, J shed 4 bases, and the junction held 1 base outside the gene matches. CDR3 in DNA: TGTGCCAGCAGCTTGCAGGGGGCAGATACGCAGTATTTT. As protein: CASSLQGADTQYF.

A few counts support this clone. The rearrangement uses TRBV28 and TRBJ2-2, with TRBD2 matching 10 bases. Germline V gene sequence: CDR1 MDHEN, CDR2 SYDVKM. V dropped 5 bases and J dropped 4; count of bases not matched to a gene: 7. The CDR3 is made up of 16 amino acids. Here the CDR3 reads CASSHKGTSVTGELFF. Written as DNA, the CDR3 is TGTGCCAGCAGTCATAAGGGGACTAGCGTCACCGGGGAGCTGTTTTTT.

The genes are TRBV12-2 and TRBJ2-1; TRBD2, the D gene given by the table, was not confirmed from the DNA. TRBV12-2 is noted as a pseudogene. The CDR3 consists of 19 residues. CDR3 in DNA: TGTGCAAGTCGCTTAGCGCCGCTGACTAGCGGGAAAAAAGGCAATGAGCAGTTCTTC. Its protein is CASRLAPLTSGKKGNEQFF.

CDR3 DNA sequence: TGCAGCGCCATTATCGGGGGTGGCTACACCTTC. The encoded protein is CSAIIGGGYTF. V is TRBV29-1 and J is TRBJ1-2; a weak D match, TRBD1 (5 bases). The length of the CDR3 is 11 residues. With 7 bases removed from V and 7 bases from J, the gap between germline ends came to 13 bases. The germline CDR1 and CDR2 sequences are SQVTM and ANQGSEA.

There are a few counts of this clone. V usage is TRBV29-1 and J usage is TRBJ1-5; no definite D call. V was cut by 1 base and J by 7 bases, with 11 bases left in between. CDR3 length equals 13 residues. From germline, CDR1 is SQVTM and CDR2 ANQGSEA. In DNA form, the CDR3 reads TGCAGCGTTGAAGCGGGTGTTGGGCAGCCCCAGCATTTT. Its translation: CSVEAGVGQPQHF.

The genes are TRBV19 and TRBJ2-1, with TRBD2 matching 13 bases. CDR3 length: 14 residues. The trim removed 4 bases at V and 11 bases at J, leaving 5 bases unmatched. Germline loops: CDR1 LNHDA, CDR2 SQIVND (reference sequence). For the CDR3, the DNA is TGTGCCAGTAGTAGTCCGGGACTAGCGGGGCAGCAGTTCTTC. Translated: CASSSPGLAGQQFF. Using reference TRBV19 and TRBJ2-1 for the parts outside the CDR3, the full variable domain is DGGITQSPKYLFRKEGQNVTLSCEQNLNHDAMYWYRQDPGQGLRLIYYSQIVNDFQKGDIAEGYSVSREKKESFPLTVTSAQKNPTAFYLCASSSPGLAGQQFFGPGTRLTVL.

The V gene is TRBV5-1, the J gene TRBJ2-7, with 10 bases fitting TRBD2. The CDR3 extends over 15 amino acids. Germline CDR1 reads SGHRS; CDR2 reads YFSETQ. After removal of 2 bases from V and 3 bases from J, the junction contained 5 bases not matched to a gene. CDR3 residues: CASSFLAGASYEQYF. The CDR3 DNA is TGCGCCAGCAGCTTCCTAGCGGGGGCAAGCTACGAGCAGTACTTC.

The sample holds a few counts of this clone. V is TRBV6-5 and J is TRBJ1-1, with 8 bases fitting TRBD1. CDR3 length: 12 amino acids. J lost 8 bases, V lost 6 bases, and 5 bases had no gene match. Germline values: CDR1 MNHEY, CDR2 SVGAGI. This chain's CDR3 is CASRIRQGEAFF. Here the CDR3 DNA reads TGTGCCAGCAGAATACGACAGGGGGAAGCTTTCTTT.

The gene calls are TRBV6-1 and TRBJ2-7; 9 positions match TRBD2. The ends lost 4 bases at V and 2 bases at J; junction bases unmatched: 0. This CDR3 is built from 13 residues. Germline CDR1 and CDR2: MNHNS and SASEGT. The CDR3 coding sequence is TGTGCCAGCAGTGTAGCGGGAGCCTACGAGCAGTACTTC. Translation gives CASSVAGAYEQYF.

The chain combines TRBV7-9 with TRBJ2-5; 7 positions agree with TRBD1. V lost 5 bases and J lost 11; bases outside the gene matches: 5. The CDR3 is made up of 11 amino acids. Germline CDR1 reads SEHNR; CDR2 reads FQNEAQ (reference sequence). CDR3 sequence reads: CASSPGQRQYF. DNA of the CDR3: TGTGCCAGCAGCCCGGGACAGAGACAGTACTTC.

The chain joins TRBV9 to TRBJ2-7; D is possibly TRBD2 (5 bases). Germline assignment: CDR1 SGDLS and CDR2 YYNGEE. Trimming cost V 0 bases and J 0 bases, with 10 bases left between them. The CDR3 has 15 residues. The CDR3 coding sequence is TGTGCCAGCAGCGTAGAATTTGGGAGCTCCTACGAGCAGTACTTC. Its translation: CASSVEFGSSYEQYF.

J is TRBJ1-2 and V is TRBV5-1; D is perhaps TRBD1 (6 bases). Germline CDR1 and CDR2: SGHRS and YFSETQ. The CDR3 is made up of 12 amino acids. V was pared by 4 bases and J by 8 bases, with 12 bases between. The CDR3 sequence is CASSHDRNGYTF. The CDR3 DNA follows: TGCGCCAGCAGCCATGACAGGAACGGCTACACCTTC.

The rearrangement joins TRBV19 to TRBJ2-1; possibly TRBD1 for D (7 bases). Germline CDR1 LNHDA, CDR2 SQIVND (reference sequence). The CDR3 loop spans 15 amino acids. V was cut by 2 bases and J by 12 bases, with 20 bases left in between. DNA of the CDR3: TGTGCCAGTAGTATAAGGGCAGGGGGGCTAATCGGGCAGTTCTTC. Translated, it gives CASSIRAGGLIGQFF.

This chain connects TRBV5-1 to TRBJ2-2; 11 nucleotides line up with TRBD1. This CDR3 contains 18 residues. With V trimmed by 3 bases and J by 3 bases, 10 bases remained unmatched. CDR1 and CDR2 (germline): SGHRS, YFSETQ. The CDR3 is CASSSNLRTGGDTGELFF. The CDR3 DNA reads TGCGCCAGCAGCTCCAACCTCCGGACAGGGGGCGACACCGGGGAGCTGTTTTTT. Looking up the rest from reference TRBV5-1 and TRBJ2-2 gives the full variable domain: KAGVTQTPRYLIKTRGQQVTLSCSPISGHRSVSWYQQTPGQGLQFLFEYFSETQRNKGNFPGRFSGRQFSNSRSEMNVSTLELGDSALYLCASSSNLRTGGDTGELFFGEGSRLTVL.

V gene TRBV5-8 combines with J gene TRBJ1-1; D might be TRBD1 (6 bases). Trimming took off 2 bases at V and 4 bases at J, with 18 bases between the two ends. Germline lookup yields CDR1 SGHTS and CDR2 YDEGEE. The length of the CDR3 is 16 residues. CDR3 residues: CASSLQGVGIGTEAFF. The CDR3 DNA sequence: TGTGCCAGCAGCTTACAGGGCGTAGGGATCGGCACTGAAGCTTTCTTT.

This sequence joins TRBV5-1 and TRBJ1-2, with 9 positions matching TRBD1. The CDR3 runs to 14 residues. Germline CDR1 and CDR2: SGHRS and YFSETQ. With 4 bases clipped from V and 7 bases from J, the junction kept 8 bases outside the gene matches. CDR3 residues: CASSPGQGVGGYTF. The CDR3 DNA reads as TGCGCCAGCAGCCCGGGACAGGGTGTTGGTGGCTACACCTTC.

Details on this clone: The same CDR3 arises from other DNA sequences in this sample as well. The J gene is TRBJ1-1, the V gene TRBV19; D possibly corresponds to TRBD1 (6 bases). The ends were cut back, 5 bases at V and 1 base at J, with 11 bases in the middle. The CDR3 is made up of 14 amino acids. Germline V gene data show CDR1 as LNHDA and CDR2 as SQIVND (reference sequence). The CDR3 sequence is CASSSYRENTEAFF. The CDR3, as DNA: TGTGCCAGTAGTTCGTACAGGGAGAACACTGAAGCTTTCTTT.

This chain links TRBV6-5 with TRBJ2-5; a weak D match, TRBD1 (5 bases). The germline CDR1 and CDR2 sequences are MNHEY and SVGAGI. Between the trimmed V and J ends, which lost 7 bases and 4 bases, there was a span of 16 bases. This CDR3 is built from 14 residues. CDR3 sequence reads: CASTAVGQGETQYF. CDR3 sequence (DNA): TGTGCCAGCACAGCTGTGGGGCAGGGAGAGACCCAGTACTTC.

The rearrangement joins TRBV6-1 to TRBJ1-1; maybe TRBD1 (6 bases). The V gene's germline CDR1 is MNHNS and CDR2 SASEGT. Trimming removed 6 bases at V and 5 bases at J, with 19 bases between. The CDR3 loop spans 15 amino acids. This CDR3 reads CASSSKGTGSTEAFF. The CDR3, as DNA: TGTGCCAGCAGCTCGAAAGGTACAGGGTCGACTGAAGCTTTCTTT.

V usage is TRBV19 and J usage is TRBJ1-5; 12 bases are shared with TRBD1. Trimming removed 4 bases from V and 7 bases from J; junction bases left unmatched: 5. Germline lookup yields CDR1 LNHDA and CDR2 SQIVND (reference sequence). This CDR3 spans 15 amino acids. The CDR3 loop is CASSTGTGGGQPQHF. The CDR3 nucleotides are TGTGCCAGTAGTACGGGGACAGGGGGCGGACAGCCCCAGCATTTT.